This T cell receptor beta chain derives from a study of vaccination effects on CD4 cells after COVID-19. Turning to the study itself: Pre-vaccine samples were drawn 16 days and one week before the first dose. The study, taken as a whole, reports: Vaccine-induced new clones formed most post-vaccine spike-reactive clones in convalescents. Marked clonal contraction of both clone types appeared late after vaccination. Only a few convalescent patients and no early post-infection timepoints featured in the study.

To note about this clone: Antigen: not known. One junction end disagrees with the germline gene, perhaps due to a read error.

Antigen-specific CD4+ T cells were expanded (with viral peptide pools) by the ViraFEST assay ahead of sequencing. Isolating CD4+ T cells followed less than 12 days of culture. Confirmation by PCR established that the person had SARS-CoV-2 infection between March and December 2020. Produced via immunoSEQ multiplex PCR; TCRdb's table is partial and in-frame only. The table has more than 45,000 clones, under 80% seen once. The CDR3 loop spans 12 amino acids. Germline loops: CDR1 SNHLY, CDR2 FYNNEI. The specimen comprised CD4+ T cells from PBMCs cultured with HIV peptides, sampled before COVID-19 vaccination. Subset reported: HIV-1 Nef peptide pool negative control/reference culture. The V and J genes are TRBV2 and TRBJ2-7; D gene uncertain. The clonotype was recovered from a human donor who had a prior SARS-CoV-2 infection. DNA for the CDR3: TGTGCCAGCAGTGAAGGCGGTTTGAGCCGCAGCTTC. Protein product: CASSEGGLSRSF.